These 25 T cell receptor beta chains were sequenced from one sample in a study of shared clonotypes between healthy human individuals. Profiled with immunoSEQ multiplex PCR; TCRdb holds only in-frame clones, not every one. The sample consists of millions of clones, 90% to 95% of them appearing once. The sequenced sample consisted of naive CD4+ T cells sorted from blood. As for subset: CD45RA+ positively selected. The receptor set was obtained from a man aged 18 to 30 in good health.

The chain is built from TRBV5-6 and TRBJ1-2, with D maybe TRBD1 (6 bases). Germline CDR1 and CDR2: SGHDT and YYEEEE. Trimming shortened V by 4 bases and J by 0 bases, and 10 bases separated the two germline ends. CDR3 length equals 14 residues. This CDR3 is CASSRRDTNYGYTF. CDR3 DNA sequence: TGTGCCAGCAGCCGGCGGGACACTAACTATGGCTACACCTTC.

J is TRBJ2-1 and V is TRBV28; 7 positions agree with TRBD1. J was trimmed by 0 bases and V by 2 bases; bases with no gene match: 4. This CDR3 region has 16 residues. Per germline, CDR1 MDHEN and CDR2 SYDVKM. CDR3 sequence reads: CASSLDRALSYNEQFF. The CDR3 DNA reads TGTGCCAGCAGTTTAGACAGGGCCCTCTCCTACAATGAGCAGTTCTTC.

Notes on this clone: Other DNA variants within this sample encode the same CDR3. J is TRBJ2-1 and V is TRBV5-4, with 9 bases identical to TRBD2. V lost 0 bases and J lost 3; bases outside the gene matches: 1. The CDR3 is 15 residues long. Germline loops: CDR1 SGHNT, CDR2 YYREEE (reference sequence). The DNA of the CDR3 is TGTGCCAGCAGCTTGGGAGCGGGGGGCTACAATGAGCAGTTCTTC. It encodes CASSLGAGGYNEQFF.

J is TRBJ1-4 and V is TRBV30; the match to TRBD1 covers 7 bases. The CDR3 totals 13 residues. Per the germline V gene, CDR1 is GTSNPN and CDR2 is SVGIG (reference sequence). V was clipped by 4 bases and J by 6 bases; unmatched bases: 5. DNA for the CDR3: TGTGCCTGGAACTCCGGGACAGATGAAAAACTGTTTTTT. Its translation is CAWNSGTDEKLFF.

CDR3 sequence (DNA): TGTGCCAGCAGTGCGGGACAGTATTCCTACGAGCAGTACTTC. It yields the protein CASSAGQYSYEQYF. V is TRBV6-5 and J is TRBJ2-7; possibly TRBD1 for D (7 bases). Trimming shortened V by 5 bases and J by 1 base, and 12 bases separated the two germline ends. In germline, CDR1 is MNHEY, CDR2 SVGAGI. The CDR3 consists of 14 residues.

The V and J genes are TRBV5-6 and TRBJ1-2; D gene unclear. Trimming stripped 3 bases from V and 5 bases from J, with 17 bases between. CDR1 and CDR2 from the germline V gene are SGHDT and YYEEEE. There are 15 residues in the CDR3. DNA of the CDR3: TGTGCCAGCAGCTCCCTGACCAGCGTTGGGTATGGCTACACCTTC. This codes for CASSSLTSVGYGYTF.

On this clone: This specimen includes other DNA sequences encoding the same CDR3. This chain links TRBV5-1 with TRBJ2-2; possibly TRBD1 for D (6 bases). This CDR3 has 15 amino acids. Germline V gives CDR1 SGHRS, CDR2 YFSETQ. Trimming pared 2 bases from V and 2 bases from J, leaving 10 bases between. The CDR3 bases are TGCGCCAGCAGCTTACAGGGACCCAACACCGGGGAGCTGTTTTTT. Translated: CASSLQGPNTGELFF.

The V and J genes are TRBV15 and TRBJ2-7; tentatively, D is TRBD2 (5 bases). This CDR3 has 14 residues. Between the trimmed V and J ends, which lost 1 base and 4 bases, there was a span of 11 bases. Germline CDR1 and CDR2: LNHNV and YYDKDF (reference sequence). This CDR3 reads CATSRVAKSYEQYF. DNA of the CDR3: TGTGCCACCAGCAGAGTAGCGAAATCATACGAGCAGTACTTC.

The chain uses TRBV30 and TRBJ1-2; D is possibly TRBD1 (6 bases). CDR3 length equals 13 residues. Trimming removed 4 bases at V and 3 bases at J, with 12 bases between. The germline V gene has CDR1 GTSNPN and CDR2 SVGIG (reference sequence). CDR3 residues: CAWIPDSYYGYTF. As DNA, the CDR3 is TGTGCCTGGATACCGGACAGCTACTATGGCTACACCTTC. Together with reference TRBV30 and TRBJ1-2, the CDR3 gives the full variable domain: SQTIHQWPATLVQPVGSPLSLECTVEGTSNPNLYWYRQAAGRGLQLLFYSVGIGQISSEVPQNLSASRPQDRQFILSSKKLLLSDSGFYLCAWIPDSYYGYTFGSGTRLTVV.

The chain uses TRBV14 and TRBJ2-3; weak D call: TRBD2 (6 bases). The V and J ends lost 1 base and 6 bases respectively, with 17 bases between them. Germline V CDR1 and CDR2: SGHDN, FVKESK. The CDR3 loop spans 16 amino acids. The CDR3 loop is CASSQVARRVSDTQYF. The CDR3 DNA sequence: TGTGCCAGCAGCCAAGTTGCGCGGAGGGTGTCGGATACGCAGTATTTT. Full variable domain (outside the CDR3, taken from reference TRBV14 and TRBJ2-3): EAGVTQFPSHSVIEKGQTVTLRCDPISGHDNLYWYRRVMGKEIKFLLHFVKESKQDESGMPNNRFLAERTGGTYSTLKVQPAELEDSGVYFCASSQVARRVSDTQYFGPGTRLTVL.

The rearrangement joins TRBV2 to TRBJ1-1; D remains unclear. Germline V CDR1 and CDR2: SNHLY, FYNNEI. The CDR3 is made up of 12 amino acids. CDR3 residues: CSLSFQNTEAFF. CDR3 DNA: TGTTCTCTATCCTTCCAGAACACTGAAGCTTTCTTT. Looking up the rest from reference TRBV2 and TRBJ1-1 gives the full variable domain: EPEVTQTPSHQVTQMGQEVILRCVPISNHLYFYWYRQILGQKVEFLVSFYNNEISEKSEIFDDQFSVERPDGSNFTLKIRSTKLEDSAMYFCSLSFQNTEAFFGQGTRLTVV.

DNA of the CDR3: TGTGCCAGCAGTTTAGAGGGGGGGAAAGGTTCACCCCTCCACTTT. Its translation: CASSLEGGKGSPLHF. The chain uses TRBV27 and TRBJ1-6, with a weak D call TRBD1 (6 bases). This CDR3 comprises 15 residues. The ends were cut back, 2 bases at V and 9 bases at J, with 14 bases in the middle. From germline, CDR1 is MNHEY and CDR2 SMNVEV (reference sequence).

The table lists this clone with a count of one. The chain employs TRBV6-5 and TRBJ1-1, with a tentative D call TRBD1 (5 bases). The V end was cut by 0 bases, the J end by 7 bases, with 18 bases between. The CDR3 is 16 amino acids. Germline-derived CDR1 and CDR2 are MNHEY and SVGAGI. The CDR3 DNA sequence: TGTGCCAGCAGTTACTCCGGGCACGGGGGGTTGGATGAAGCTTTCTTT. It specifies CASSYSGHGGLDEAFF.

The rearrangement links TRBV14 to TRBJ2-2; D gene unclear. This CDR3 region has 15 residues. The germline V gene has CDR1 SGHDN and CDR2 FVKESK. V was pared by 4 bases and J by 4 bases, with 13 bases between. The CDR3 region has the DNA TGTGCCAGCAGCCCCCTTGGCACGACCACCGGGGAGCTGTTTTTT. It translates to CASSPLGTTTGELFF.

The CDR3 region has the DNA TGTGCCAGCAGCTTAGGTGAGGGGAATCAGCCCCAGCATTTT. It translates to CASSLGEGNQPQHF. This sequence joins TRBV11-3 and TRBJ1-5; perhaps TRBD1 as D (5 bases). Germline V gives CDR1 SGHNT, CDR2 YENEEA. V gave up 1 base and J gave up 4 bases, with 8 bases separating them. The CDR3 loop spans 14 amino acids. Combining the CDR3 with reference TRBV11-3 and TRBJ1-5 gives the whole variable domain EAGVVQSPRYKIIEKKQPVAFWCNPISGHNTLYWYLQNLGQGPELLIRYENEEAVDDSQLPKDRFSAERLKGVDSTLKIQPAELGDSAVYLCASSLGEGNQPQHFGDGTRLSIL.

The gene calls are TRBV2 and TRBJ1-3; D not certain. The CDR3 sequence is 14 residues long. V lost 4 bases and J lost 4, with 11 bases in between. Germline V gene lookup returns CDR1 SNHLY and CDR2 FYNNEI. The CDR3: CASSGEGAGNTIYF. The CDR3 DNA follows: TGTGCCAGCAGTGGGGAGGGAGCGGGAAACACCATATATTTT.

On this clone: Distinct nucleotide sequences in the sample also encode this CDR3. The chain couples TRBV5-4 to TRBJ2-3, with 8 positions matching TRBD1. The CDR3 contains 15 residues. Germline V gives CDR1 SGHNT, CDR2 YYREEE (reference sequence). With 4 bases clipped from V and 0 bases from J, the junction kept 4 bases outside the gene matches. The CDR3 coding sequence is TGTGCCAGCAGCCTGGACAGGGCTAGCACAGATACGCAGTATTTT. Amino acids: CASSLDRASTDTQYF.

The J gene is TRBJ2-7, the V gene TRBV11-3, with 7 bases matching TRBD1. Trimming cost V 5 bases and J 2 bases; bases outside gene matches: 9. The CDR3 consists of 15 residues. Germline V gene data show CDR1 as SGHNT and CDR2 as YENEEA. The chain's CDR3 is CASSPNRDRAYEQYF. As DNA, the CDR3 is TGTGCCAGCAGCCCAAACCGGGACAGAGCCTACGAGCAGTACTTC.

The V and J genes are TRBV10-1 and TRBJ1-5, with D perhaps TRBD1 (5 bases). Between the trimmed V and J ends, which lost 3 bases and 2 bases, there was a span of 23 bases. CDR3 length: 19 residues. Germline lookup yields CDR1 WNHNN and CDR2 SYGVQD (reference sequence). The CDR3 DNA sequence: TGCGCCAGCAGTGACCTCGGGTCCGGGGGTTGTTTTGGCAATCAGCCCCAGCATTTT. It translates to CASSDLGSGGCFGNQPQHF.

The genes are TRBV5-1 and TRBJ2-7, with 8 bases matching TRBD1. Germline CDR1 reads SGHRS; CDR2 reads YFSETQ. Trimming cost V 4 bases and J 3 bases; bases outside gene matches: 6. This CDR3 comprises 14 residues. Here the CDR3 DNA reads TGCGCCAGCAGCCCTGGACAGGGCTACTACGAGCAGTACTTC. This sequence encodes CASSPGQGYYEQYF.

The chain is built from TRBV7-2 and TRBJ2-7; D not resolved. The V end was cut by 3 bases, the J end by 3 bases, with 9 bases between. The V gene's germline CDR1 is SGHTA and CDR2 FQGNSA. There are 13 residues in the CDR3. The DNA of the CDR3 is TGTGCCAGCAGCTTGCAGACTGGCTACGAGCAGTACTTC. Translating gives CASSLQTGYEQYF.

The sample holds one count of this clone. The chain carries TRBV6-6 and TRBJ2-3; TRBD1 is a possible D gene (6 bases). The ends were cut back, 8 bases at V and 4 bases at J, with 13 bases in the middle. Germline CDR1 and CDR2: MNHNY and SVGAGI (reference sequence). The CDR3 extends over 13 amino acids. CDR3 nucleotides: TGTGCCAGCCGAACGACAGGCCCAGATACGCAGTATTTT. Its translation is CASRTTGPDTQYF.

Here the CDR3 DNA reads TGTGCCAGCAGCATGAACACCGGGGAGCTGTTTTTT. It encodes CASSMNTGELFF. The chain links TRBV7-9 to TRBJ2-2; no clear D gene. The CDR3 is 12 amino acids. CDR1 and CDR2 (germline): SEHNR, FQNEAQ (reference sequence). V was pared by 5 bases and J by 1 base, with 2 bases between. The variable domain in full, completed from reference TRBV7-9 and TRBJ2-2, reads DTGVSQNPRHKITKRGQNVTFRCDPISEHNRLYWYRQTLGQGPEFLTYFQNEAQLEKSRLLSDRFSAERPKGSFSTLEIQRTEQGDSAMYLCASSMNTGELFFGEGSRLTVL.

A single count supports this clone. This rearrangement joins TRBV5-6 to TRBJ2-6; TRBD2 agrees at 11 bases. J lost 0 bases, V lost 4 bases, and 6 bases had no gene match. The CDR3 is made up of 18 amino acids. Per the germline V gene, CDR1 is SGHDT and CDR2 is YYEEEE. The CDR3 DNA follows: TGTGCCAGCAGCCCGGGACTAGCGGCCTTCTCTGGGGCCAACGTCCTGACTTTC. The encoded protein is CASSPGLAAFSGANVLTF.

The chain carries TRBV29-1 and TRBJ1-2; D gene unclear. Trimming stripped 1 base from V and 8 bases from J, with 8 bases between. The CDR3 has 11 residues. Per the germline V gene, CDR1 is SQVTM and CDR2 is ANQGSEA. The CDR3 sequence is CSVEGTGGYTF. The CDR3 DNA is TGCAGCGTTGAAGGGACGGGCGGCTACACCTTC.